Listed here are 20 T cell receptor beta chains from one sample, sequenced in a study of shared T cell receptors in the human thymus. The assay was immunoSEQ multiplex PCR, and TCRdb's table has in-frame clones only and misses some. The table shows 72,000 or so clones, with roughly 96% occurring only once. The sample was thymocytes. All receptors come from a human donor.

The chain recombines TRBV27 with TRBJ1-3; D may be TRBD1 (6 bases). Germline V gene lookup returns CDR1 MNHEY and CDR2 SMNVEV (reference sequence). Trimming stripped 5 bases from V and 0 bases from J, with 11 bases between. This CDR3 spans 15 amino acids. The CDR3 loop reads CASSPNRASGNTIYF. In nucleotides, the CDR3 is TGTGCCAGCAGTCCCAACAGGGCCTCTGGAAACACCATATATTTT.

There are a few counts of this clone. The chain carries TRBV5-1 and TRBJ1-6; D not certain. Germline V lookup: CDR1 SGHRS, CDR2 YFSETQ. CDR3 length: 18 residues. V shed 5 bases and J shed 0 bases, with 18 bases lying between them. CDR3: CASRFAHDSSSYNSPLHF. CDR3 DNA sequence: TGCGCCAGCAGATTCGCGCATGATTCCAGCTCCTATAATTCACCCCTCCACTTT.

The chain uses TRBV7-3 and TRBJ2-4; 9 bases are a match to TRBD1. The V gene end was trimmed by 3 bases and the J gene end by 5 bases; junction bases not matched to a gene: 5. The CDR3 loop spans 15 amino acids. Germline assignment: CDR1 SGHTA and CDR2 FQGTGA. The CDR3 spells CASSFRQGGENIQYF. In DNA form, the CDR3 reads TGTGCCAGCAGCTTCCGACAGGGGGGCGAAAACATTCAGTACTTC.

The chain joins TRBV4-3 to TRBJ2-3, with TRBD1 matching over 8 bases. Germline V gene data show CDR1 as LGHNA and CDR2 as YSLEER. Losses at the gene ends were 3 bases for V and 0 bases for J; bases not matched to a gene: 5. CDR3 length equals 16 residues. The CDR3 sequence: CASSQGTGPSTDTQYF. CDR3 coding DNA: TGCGCCAGCAGCCAGGGGACAGGACCTAGCACAGATACGCAGTATTTT.

This clone appeared once. The V and J genes are TRBV7-6 and TRBJ2-2, with TRBD1 matching 7 bases. Germline CDR1 reads SGHVS; CDR2 reads FNYEAQ. Losses at the gene ends were 4 bases for V and 1 base for J; bases not matched to a gene: 9. The CDR3 covers 17 residues. For the CDR3, the DNA is TGTGCCAGCAGCTCCGCTGGACAGGCCGAGAACACCGGGGAGCTGTTTTTT. This translates into CASSSAGQAENTGELFF. Looking up the rest from reference TRBV7-6 and TRBJ2-2 gives the full variable domain: GAGVSQSPRYKVTKRGQDVALRCDPISGHVSLYWYRQALGQGPEFLTYFNYEAQQDKSGLPNDRFSAERPEGSISTLTIQRTEQRDSAMYRCASSSAGQAENTGELFFGEGSRLTVL.

This rearrangement joins TRBV19 to TRBJ2-7; TRBD1 aligns across 7 bases. The junction had 3 bases not matched to a gene; V was cut back by 2 bases and J by 2 bases. Germline V gene data show CDR1 as LNHDA and CDR2 as SQIVND (reference sequence). This CDR3 is built from 14 residues. The CDR3 region is CASSIPDRPYEQYF. For the CDR3, the DNA is TGTGCCAGTAGTATACCGGACAGGCCCTACGAGCAGTACTTC.

The chain joins TRBV19 to TRBJ2-2; 9 bases fit TRBD1. The CDR3 runs 19 residues. V lost 5 bases, J lost 5 bases, and 18 bases stayed unmatched. The V gene's germline CDR1 is LNHDA and CDR2 SQIVND (reference sequence). This chain's CDR3 is CASSHYPFKTGGKTGELFF. The CDR3 nucleotides read TGTGCCAGTAGTCACTATCCCTTTAAGACAGGGGGAAAAACCGGGGAGCTGTTTTTT.

This rearrangement joins TRBV11-3 to TRBJ2-2; D is unresolved. The V gene's germline CDR1 is SGHNT and CDR2 YENEEA. V lost 0 bases, J lost 5 bases, and 10 bases lay in between. The CDR3 consists of 15 residues. The chain's CDR3 is CASSLDLSETGELFF. The CDR3, as DNA: TGTGCCAGCAGCTTAGATCTCTCAGAAACCGGGGAGCTGTTTTTT.

This clone was detected once. The chain uses TRBV27 and TRBJ2-2, with D unclear. This CDR3 has 14 residues. V was trimmed by 3 bases and J by 3 bases, leaving 8 bases between them. Germline V gene data show CDR1 as MNHEY and CDR2 as SMNVEV (reference sequence). This CDR3 reads CASSFRFYTGELFF. CDR3 DNA: TGTGCCAGCAGTTTCCGGTTCTACACCGGGGAGCTGTTTTTT.

This chain joins TRBV19 and TRBJ1-1, with D perhaps TRBD1 (6 bases). Germline CDR1 is LNHDA and CDR2 is SQIVND (reference sequence). V lost 7 bases to trimming and J lost 6 bases, with 21 bases between them. The length of the CDR3 is 15 residues. This chain's CDR3 is CASKGGAGPAAEAFF. The CDR3 region has the DNA TGTGCCAGTAAGGGGGGAGCCGGCCCAGCGGCTGAAGCTTTCTTT.

The chain couples TRBV6-4 to TRBJ2-3, with no clear D. Trimming removed 5 bases from V and 3 bases from J, with 18 bases in between. The CDR3 has 16 residues. Germline CDR1 reads MRHNA; CDR2 reads SNTAGT. CDR3 coding DNA: TGTGCCAGCAGTCCGGGCCCTGCCCCCACTACAGATACGCAGTATTTT. Translated, it gives CASSPGPAPTTDTQYF.

This chain joins TRBV11-1 and TRBJ1-1; no firm D call. This CDR3 region has 14 residues. V lost 6 bases, J lost 2 bases, and 13 bases lay in between. Germline V CDR1 and CDR2: SGHAT, FQDESV (reference sequence). This chain's CDR3 is CASSATSRNTEAFF. CDR3 nucleotide sequence: TGTGCCAGCAGTGCCACATCCCGAAACACTGAAGCTTTCTTT.

This chain connects TRBV23-1 to TRBJ2-5, with no clear D. TRBV23-1 is classed as an ORF, of uncertain function. Trimming took off 2 bases at V and 4 bases at J, with 8 bases between the two ends. This CDR3 spans 13 amino acids. The CDR3 nucleotides are TGCGCCAGCAGTCAAGGGGTCCGAGAGACCCAGTACTTC. Translation gives CASSQGVRETQYF.

The CDR3 bases are TGTGCCAGTAGTATTGAGACAGGGGGGACTTCGGATACGCAGTATTTT. Its translation: CASSIETGGTSDTQYF. The rearrangement links TRBV19 to TRBJ2-3; 9 positions agree with TRBD1. Germline V gene lookup returns CDR1 LNHDA and CDR2 SQIVND (reference sequence). This CDR3 has 16 residues. V shed 3 bases and J 6 bases; nucleotides not matched to a gene: 10.

There are a few counts of this clone. This sequence joins TRBV7-9 and TRBJ1-6; D uncertain. CDR1 and CDR2 (germline): SEHNR, FQNEAQ (reference sequence). The CDR3 loop spans 15 amino acids. V dropped 1 base and J dropped 4 bases, with 8 bases sitting between them. CDR3 in DNA: TGTGCCAGCAGCTTAGGGGCAGATTATAATTCACCCCTCCACTTT. Its protein is CASSLGADYNSPLHF.

The V gene is TRBV4-3, the J gene TRBJ2-1; D is uncertain. Trimming left V 0 bases short and J 0 bases short, with 21 bases between. The germline gives CDR1 LGHNA, CDR2 YSLEER. This CDR3 region has 20 residues. The CDR3 DNA sequence: TGCGCCAGCAGCCAAGATCCGAGGTCCCGTCATCCCGCCTCCTACAATGAGCAGTTCTTC. Its translation: CASSQDPRSRHPASYNEQFF.

The rearrangement joins TRBV11-3 to TRBJ2-1, with D maybe TRBD2 (5 bases). Trimming took 0 bases from V and 9 from J, leaving 9 bases between them. The CDR3 is 13 residues long. Germline V CDR1 and CDR2: SGHNT, YENEEA. The CDR3 region has the DNA TGTGCCAGCAGCTTAGATGAGGAGGTTGAGCAGTTCTTC. This gives the protein CASSLDEEVEQFF.

The chain couples TRBV19 to TRBJ1-6; perhaps TRBD1 as D (5 bases). The CDR3 consists of 16 residues. V gave up 9 bases and J gave up 0 bases, with 15 bases separating them. Germline-derived CDR1 and CDR2 are LNHDA and SQIVND (reference sequence). The chain's CDR3 is CASGGATYSYNSPLHF. CDR3 sequence (DNA): TGTGCCAGCGGGGGAGCCACCTACTCCTATAATTCACCCCTCCACTTT.

The CDR3 DNA is TGTGCCAGCAGCCAAGCGAAACCCCCCAACTCTGGAAACACCATATATTTT. This encodes CASSQAKPPNSGNTIYF. The V gene is TRBV14, the J gene TRBJ1-3; D is unresolved. The V and J ends lost 1 base and 0 bases respectively, with 13 bases between them. CDR1 and CDR2 (germline): SGHDN, FVKESK. The CDR3 covers 17 residues.

There are a few counts of this clone. The rearrangement joins TRBV6-5 to TRBJ1-5, with D perhaps TRBD1 (6 bases). The V gene's germline CDR1 is MNHEY and CDR2 SVGAGI. Trimming removed 0 bases from V and 4 bases from J, with 10 bases in between. This CDR3 has 15 amino acids. This CDR3 reads CASSYSRDKNQPQHF. The CDR3 region has the DNA TGTGCCAGCAGTTACTCCCGGGACAAAAATCAGCCCCAGCATTTT.